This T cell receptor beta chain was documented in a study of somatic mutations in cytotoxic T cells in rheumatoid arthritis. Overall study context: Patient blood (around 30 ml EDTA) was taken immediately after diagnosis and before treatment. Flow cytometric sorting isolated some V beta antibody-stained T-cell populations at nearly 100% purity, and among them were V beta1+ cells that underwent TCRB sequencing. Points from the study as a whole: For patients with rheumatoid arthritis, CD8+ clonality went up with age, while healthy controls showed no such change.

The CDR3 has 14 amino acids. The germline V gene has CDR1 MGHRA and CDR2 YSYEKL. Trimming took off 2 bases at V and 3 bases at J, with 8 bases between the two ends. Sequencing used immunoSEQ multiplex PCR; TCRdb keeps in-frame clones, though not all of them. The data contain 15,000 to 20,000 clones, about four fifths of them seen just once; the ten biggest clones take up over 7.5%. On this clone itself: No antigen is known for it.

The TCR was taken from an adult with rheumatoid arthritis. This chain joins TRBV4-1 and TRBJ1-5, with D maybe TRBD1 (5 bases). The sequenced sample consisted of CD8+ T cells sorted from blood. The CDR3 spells CASSQQGTNQPQHF. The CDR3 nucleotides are TGCGCCAGCAGCCAACAGGGTACCAATCAGCCCCAGCATTTT.